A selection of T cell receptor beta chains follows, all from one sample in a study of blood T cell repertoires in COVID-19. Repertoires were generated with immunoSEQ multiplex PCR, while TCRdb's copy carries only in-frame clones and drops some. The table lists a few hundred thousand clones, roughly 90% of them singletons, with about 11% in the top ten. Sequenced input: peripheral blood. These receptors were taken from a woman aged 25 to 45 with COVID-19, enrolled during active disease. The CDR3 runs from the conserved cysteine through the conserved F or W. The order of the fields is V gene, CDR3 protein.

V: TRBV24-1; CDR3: CATSDWKRQRTDTQYF
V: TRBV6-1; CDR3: CASSDTFRGTEAFF
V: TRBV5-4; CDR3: CASSLQNPTGYGYTF
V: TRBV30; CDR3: CAWEGGNNQPQHF
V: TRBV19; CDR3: CATRLWPNEQFF
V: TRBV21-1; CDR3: CASSKKGEGAAKNIQYF
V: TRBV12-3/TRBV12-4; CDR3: CASSGRTYEQYF
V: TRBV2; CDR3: CASRLEPTVTGELFF
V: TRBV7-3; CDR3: CASSFADSYEQYF
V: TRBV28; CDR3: CASSRRGKFRGYTF
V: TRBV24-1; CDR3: CATSDTRTDTGELFF
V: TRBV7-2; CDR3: CASSLGTGTEAFF